The next 30 T cell receptor beta chains were all read from a single sample in a study of blood T cell repertoires in COVID-19. TCRdb keeps only in-frame clones here, not all; method: immunoSEQ multiplex PCR. The sample records 200,000 to 250,000 clones, about 79% being singletons. Sequenced sample: PBMCs or T cells enriched from blood (not recorded which). The receptors stem from a woman in her sixties or seventies who had recovered from COVID-19.

The chain uses TRBV19 and TRBJ2-1; 8 bases align to TRBD1. Trimming cost V 5 bases and J 8 bases; bases outside gene matches: 8. The CDR3 contains 14 residues. Germline assignment: CDR1 LNHDA and CDR2 SQIVND (reference sequence). In DNA, the CDR3 is TGTGCCAGTAGTTCTTGGACAGGGCTTGATGAGCAGTTCTTC. This translates into CASSSWTGLDEQFF. Drawing the rest from reference TRBV19 and TRBJ2-1, the complete variable domain is DGGITQSPKYLFRKEGQNVTLSCEQNLNHDAMYWYRQDPGQGLRLIYYSQIVNDFQKGDIAEGYSVSREKKESFPLTVTSAQKNPTAFYLCASSSWTGLDEQFFGPGTRLTVL.

This chain links TRBV6-5 with TRBJ1-2; 8 positions agree with TRBD1. From germline, CDR1 is MNHEY and CDR2 SVGAGI. This CDR3 has 13 amino acids. With 5 bases clipped from V and 7 bases from J, the junction kept 6 bases outside the gene matches. For the CDR3, the DNA is TGTGCCAGCAGTAGGACAGGGCAGGGTGGCTACACCTTC. Residues: CASSRTGQGGYTF.

The chain joins TRBV10-1 to TRBJ2-3, with D perhaps matching TRBD1 (6 bases). Germline loops: CDR1 WNHNN, CDR2 SYGVQD (reference sequence). CDR3 length: 14 residues. V dropped 8 bases and J dropped 4 bases, with 16 bases sitting between them. CDR3 in amino acids: CASGLDRHSDTQYF. The CDR3 DNA sequence: TGCGCCAGCGGACTCGACAGGCATTCAGATACGCAGTATTTT.

The genes are TRBV6-5 and TRBJ2-1; 8 nucleotides match TRBD1. Germline loops: CDR1 MNHEY, CDR2 SVGAGI. The CDR3 is 14 residues long. Losses at the gene ends were 7 bases for V and 5 bases for J; bases not matched to a gene: 7. The CDR3 loop reads CASTKRTGHNEQFF. The CDR3 DNA reads TGTGCCAGCACCAAGAGGACAGGGCACAATGAGCAGTTCTTC.

This clone appeared a few times. The V gene is TRBV13, the J gene TRBJ2-7; 10 nucleotides agree with TRBD1. The CDR3 consists of 16 residues. V shed 6 bases and J 0 bases; nucleotides not matched to a gene: 8. In germline, CDR1 is PRHDT, CDR2 FYEKMQ (reference sequence). The CDR3 coding sequence is TGTGCCAGCAGTTACCATGGGACAGGGGTCTCCTACGAGCAGTACTTC. Translation: CASSYHGTGVSYEQYF.

This chain connects TRBV19 to TRBJ1-5, with D perhaps TRBD1 (6 bases). Germline V CDR1 and CDR2: LNHDA, SQIVND (reference sequence). V was shortened by 5 bases and J by 4 bases, with 12 bases between the two germline ends. CDR3 size: 14 residues. The CDR3 sequence is CASSPPGQNQPQHF. The CDR3 nucleotides read TGTGCCAGTAGTCCCCCGGGACAAAATCAGCCCCAGCATTTT.

The chain has TRBV13 and TRBJ2-1; 9 positions match TRBD1. This CDR3 region has 14 residues. After removal of 5 bases from V and 7 bases from J, the junction contained 6 bases not matched to a gene. Looked up from germline, CDR1 is PRHDT and CDR2 is FYEKMQ (reference sequence). CDR3 sequence (DNA): TGTGCCAGCAGCCTAACCGGACAGGGGAATGAGCAGTTCTTC. It is translated as CASSLTGQGNEQFF.

The chain combines TRBV5-6 with TRBJ1-2; D may be TRBD1 (6 bases). Germline-derived CDR1 and CDR2 are SGHDT and YYEEEE. The CDR3 is 16 amino acids. V lost 4 bases and J lost 8, with 24 bases in between. CDR3 sequence reads: CASSEMGTPFRVGYTF. The CDR3, as DNA: TGTGCCAGCAGCGAGATGGGGACACCCTTTCGTGTGGGCTACACCTTC.

This clone was picked up one time. The V gene is TRBV5-1, the J gene TRBJ1-4; a possible D gene is TRBD1 (5 bases). Germline values: CDR1 SGHRS, CDR2 YFSETQ. This CDR3 region has 16 residues. V lost 2 bases and J 5 bases, leaving 16 bases between the germline ends. CDR3 DNA sequence: TGCGCCAGCAGCTTCCGAACGACAGACCGGAATGAAAAACTGTTTTTT. It translates to CASSFRTTDRNEKLFF.

This sequence joins TRBV5-1 and TRBJ1-1; D ambiguous. CDR1 and CDR2 from the germline V gene are SGHRS and YFSETQ. V gave up 4 bases and J gave up 4 bases, with 11 bases separating them. CDR3 length: 13 residues. CDR3 sequence (DNA): TGCGCCAGCAGCCAACAGATTTCCACTGAAGCTTTCTTT. Residues: CASSQQISTEAFF. The variable domain in full, completed from reference TRBV5-1 and TRBJ1-1, reads KAGVTQTPRYLIKTRGQQVTLSCSPISGHRSVSWYQQTPGQGLQFLFEYFSETQRNKGNFPGRFSGRQFSNSRSEMNVSTLELGDSALYLCASSQQISTEAFFGQGTRLTVV.

This clone showed up just once. The chain has TRBV11-3 and TRBJ2-7; a weak D match, TRBD1 (6 bases). CDR3 length: 13 residues. V lost 5 bases and J lost 3, with 11 bases in between. CDR1 and CDR2 (germline): SGHNT, YENEEA. The CDR3 region is CASSVGQNYEQYF. CDR3 DNA sequence: TGTGCCAGCAGCGTCGGACAGAACTACGAGCAGTACTTC.

This sequence joins TRBV28 and TRBJ2-7, with 8 bases aligning to TRBD1. The V gene end was trimmed by 2 bases and the J gene end by 4 bases; junction bases not matched to a gene: 4. CDR1 and CDR2 from the germline V gene are MDHEN and SYDVKM. The length of the CDR3 is 14 residues. CDR3 coding DNA: TGTGCCAGCAGTTTAGTCAGGGGGCAGTACGAGCAGTACTTC. Its translation is CASSLVRGQYEQYF. Using reference TRBV28 and TRBJ2-7 for the parts outside the CDR3, the full variable domain is DVKVTQSSRYLVKRTGEKVFLECVQDMDHENMFWYRQDPGLGLRLIYFSYDVKMKEKGDIPEGYSVSREKKERFSLILESASTNQTSMYLCASSLVRGQYEQYFGPGTRLTVT.

J is TRBJ2-2 and V is TRBV7-3; D is unresolved. Germline V gene data show CDR1 as SGHTA and CDR2 as FQGTGA. This CDR3 is 15 amino acids long. V was trimmed by 5 bases and J by 2 bases, leaving 12 bases between them. The CDR3 sequence is CASSISLQNTGELFF. The CDR3 DNA reads TGTGCCAGCAGCATTTCACTCCAAAACACCGGGGAGCTGTTTTTT.

The V and J genes are TRBV20-1 and TRBJ1-1; D not certain. CDR3 length: 11 residues. Trimming shortened V by 4 bases and J by 5 bases, and 8 bases separated the two germline ends. Germline values: CDR1 DFQATT, CDR2 SNEGSKA (reference sequence). CDR3 DNA: TGCAGTGCTAACCGCGGGACTGAAGCTTTCTTT. This encodes CSANRGTEAFF.

This chain connects TRBV3-1 (or the pseudogene TRBV3-2) to TRBJ1-3, with 8 bases identical to TRBD1. The CDR3 is 17 amino acids. V trimming: 1 base; J trimming: 3 bases; junction bases outside the gene matches: 8. CDR1 is LGHDT and CDR2 is YNNKEL in the germline V gene (reference sequence). CDR3 sequence (DNA): TGTGCCAGCAGCCAAGCCGGCACAGGGGGAGGTGGAAACACCATATATTTT. Its protein product is CASSQAGTGGGGNTIYF.

In this sample, this clone turned up a few times. The chain recombines TRBV4-3 with TRBJ1-2, with D possibly TRBD1 on 6 matching bases. The CDR3 contains 16 residues. Looked up from germline, CDR1 is LGHNA and CDR2 is YSLEER. V was clipped by 4 bases and J by 8 bases, with 23 bases between them. The CDR3 protein is CASSPTTDRRSGGYTF. The CDR3 region has the DNA TGCGCCAGCAGCCCAACAACCGACAGGCGGTCGGGAGGCTACACCTTC.

This chain uses TRBV7-9 with TRBJ1-2, with 8 bases identical to TRBD1. The germline V gene encodes CDR1 SEHNR and CDR2 FQNEAQ (reference sequence). CDR3 length: 14 residues. With 5 bases clipped from V and 3 bases from J, the junction kept 5 bases outside the gene matches. CDR3 region: CASSKETGDYGYTF. In nucleotides, the CDR3 is TGTGCCAGCAGCAAAGAGACAGGGGACTATGGCTACACCTTC.

V usage is TRBV18 and J usage is TRBJ1-2; unclear D gene. The CDR3 extends over 13 amino acids. CDR1 is KGHSH and CDR2 is LQKENI in the germline V gene. Deletions cut 3 bases from V and 8 bases from J, with 13 bases between. The CDR3 bases are TGTGCCAGCTCACCCGTAGAAGGGAGAGGCTACACCTTC. Translated: CASSPVEGRGYTF.

This clone has just a few counts. As DNA, the CDR3 is TGTGCCAGCAGTTTTAGGTCTAGCGGGATTCCCTACGAGCAGTACTTC. Its protein is CASSFRSSGIPYEQYF. The chain couples TRBV27 to TRBJ2-7; 9 bases agree with TRBD2. The V gene's germline CDR1 is MNHEY and CDR2 SMNVEV (reference sequence). There are 16 residues in the CDR3. V lost 3 bases to trimming and J lost 2 bases; unmatched junction nucleotides: 8.

J is TRBJ2-5 and V is TRBV29-1, with D possibly being TRBD1 (6 bases). The germline gives CDR1 SQVTM, CDR2 ANQGSEA. The CDR3 is 13 amino acids. Trimming left V 7 bases short and J 3 bases short, with 15 bases between. CDR3 nucleotides: TGCAGCGCTAAAACTACAGGGAAAGAGACCCAGTACTTC. Translation gives CSAKTTGKETQYF.

The chain has TRBV10-3 and TRBJ2-3, with 9 positions matching TRBD2. V lost 8 bases and J lost 5; bases outside the gene matches: 8. The germline V gene encodes CDR1 ENHRY and CDR2 SYGVKD. This CDR3 is 14 amino acids long. The CDR3 coding sequence is TGTGCCATCCATCCAGCGGGGGGCTTAGATACGCAGTATTTT. It is translated as CAIHPAGGLDTQYF.

The chain links TRBV5-1 to TRBJ2-3; possibly TRBD2 for D (6 bases). Germline V gene lookup returns CDR1 SGHRS and CDR2 YFSETQ. V lost 4 bases, J lost 6 bases, and 12 bases lay in between. The CDR3 extends over 13 amino acids. The CDR3 region is CASSLAEGDTQYF. The CDR3 DNA reads as TGCGCCAGCAGCCTGGCGGAGGGGGATACGCAGTATTTT. Supplemented by reference TRBV5-1 and TRBJ2-3, the full variable domain reads KAGVTQTPRYLIKTRGQQVTLSCSPISGHRSVSWYQQTPGQGLQFLFEYFSETQRNKGNFPGRFSGRQFSNSRSEMNVSTLELGDSALYLCASSLAEGDTQYFGPGTRLTVL.

Only one count was recorded for this clone. The rearrangement joins TRBV10-3 to TRBJ1-2; 9 nucleotides align to TRBD1. J gave up 8 bases and V 0 bases, and 4 bases lay outside the gene matches. Germline CDR1 ENHRY, CDR2 SYGVKD. This CDR3 has 14 residues. The CDR3 DNA reads TGTGCCATCAGTGAGTCCGGACAGGGGTTCGGCTACACCTTC. It is translated as CAISESGQGFGYTF.

The gene calls are TRBV19 and TRBJ1-2, with D possibly matching TRBD1 (6 bases). The germline V gene encodes CDR1 LNHDA and CDR2 SQIVND (reference sequence). The V and J ends lost 7 bases and 2 bases respectively, with 17 bases between them. CDR3 size: 15 residues. DNA for the CDR3: TGTGCCAGTACCCATACCTTCGGACAGAACTATGGCTACACCTTC. It encodes CASTHTFGQNYGYTF.

V and J are TRBV12-3 or TRBV12-4 and TRBJ2-1, with D possibly TRBD1 on 6 matching bases. The CDR3 has 12 residues. Trimming took off 2 bases at V and 12 bases at J, with 11 bases between the two ends. CDR3 DNA: TGTGCCAGCAGTTTACCCCTCAGGGGGCAGTTCTTC. This codes for CASSLPLRGQFF.

V is TRBV12-2 and J is TRBJ2-7; the table's TRBD1 call for D was not verified on the DNA. TRBV12-2 is noted as a pseudogene. The CDR3 loop spans 16 amino acids. The CDR3 region is CASRLAEGTGDYEQYF. The CDR3, as DNA: TGTGCAAGTCGCTTAGCGGAGGGGACAGGTGACTACGAGCAGTACTTC.

The rearrangement uses TRBV14 and TRBJ1-1, with D possibly TRBD1 on 5 matching bases. V was clipped by 5 bases and J by 1 base, with 8 bases between them. The CDR3 contains 13 residues. CDR1 is SGHDN and CDR2 is FVKESK in the germline V gene. CDR3 protein: CASSSGSNTEAFF. CDR3 bases: TGTGCCAGCAGCTCAGGGTCGAACACTGAAGCTTTCTTT.

The V and J genes are TRBV3-1 (or the pseudogene TRBV3-2) and TRBJ2-1; 16 bases match TRBD2. From germline, CDR1 is LGHDT and CDR2 YNNKEL (reference sequence). The CDR3 runs 19 residues. V shed 2 bases and J 7 bases; nucleotides not matched to a gene: 11. The CDR3 coding sequence is TGTGCCAGCAGCCAATTCTCCACCTCGGGACTAGCGGGAGGGAATGAGCAGTTCTTC. Its translation: CASSQFSTSGLAGGNEQFF.

J is TRBJ2-5 and V is TRBV7-6; 12 positions match TRBD2. The germline V gene has CDR1 SGHVS and CDR2 FNYEAQ. CDR3 length: 15 residues. V was pared by 5 bases and J by 4 bases, with 5 bases of the junction left unmatched. This chain's CDR3 is CASSHRLAGVETQYF. CDR3 nucleotide sequence: TGTGCCAGCAGCCACAGACTAGCGGGAGTAGAGACCCAGTACTTC.

This chain uses TRBV3-1 (or the pseudogene TRBV3-2) with TRBJ1-1; possibly TRBD1 for D (5 bases). Trimming pared 4 bases from V and 11 bases from J, leaving 14 bases between. This CDR3 region has 12 residues. CDR1 and CDR2 (germline): LGHDT, YNNKEL (reference sequence). In DNA form, the CDR3 reads TGTGCCAGCAGCCCCCTTCAGGGTCTTGCTTTCTTT. This gives the protein CASSPLQGLAFF.